Shown below are 27 T cell receptor beta chains from a single sample sequenced in a study of vaccination effects on CD4 cells after COVID-19. No antigen is known for these receptors. Repertoires were generated with immunoSEQ multiplex PCR, while TCRdb's copy carries only in-frame clones and drops some. The profile shows 43,000 or so clones, roughly three quarters of them singletons. Having been cultured for less than 13 days, the cells underwent CD4+ T cell isolation. Vaccine administered to participants consisted of two doses of either BNT162b2 or mRNA-1273. The material was CD4+ T cells from PBMCs cultured without peptide, obtained after COVID-19 vaccination. Receptor source: a human donor who received a COVID-19 vaccine.

The chain recombines TRBV9 with TRBJ1-1; D might be TRBD1 (6 bases). The CDR3 is made up of 14 amino acids. The V end was cut by 4 bases, the J end by 2 bases, with 12 bases between. Germline V gives CDR1 SGDLS, CDR2 YYNGEE. The CDR3, as DNA: TGTGCCAGCAGCTTACGGACAGCCAACACTGAAGCTTTCTTT. It specifies CASSLRTANTEAFF.

The chain combines TRBV4-1 with TRBJ2-7; maybe TRBD1 (6 bases). In germline, CDR1 is MGHRA, CDR2 YSYEKL. Trimming removed 0 bases from V and 4 bases from J, with 16 bases in between. This CDR3 has 16 amino acids. The CDR3 spells CASSQDPGQKFYEQYF. Written as DNA, the CDR3 is TGCGCCAGCAGCCAAGATCCCGGACAGAAATTTTACGAGCAGTACTTC.

The rearrangement links TRBV19 to TRBJ2-7; D might be TRBD1 (5 bases). The CDR3 covers 15 residues. V was pared by 5 bases and J by 0 bases, with 14 bases between. CDR1 is LNHDA, CDR2 SQIVND, per germline (reference sequence). CDR3 sequence reads: CASSSLSRGSYEQYF. For the CDR3, the DNA is TGTGCCAGTAGTTCCTTAAGTAGGGGCTCCTACGAGCAGTACTTC.

V usage is TRBV6-5 and J usage is TRBJ1-6; D may be TRBD1 (5 bases). Trimming pared 3 bases from V and 8 bases from J, leaving 17 bases between. CDR3 length equals 16 residues. Germline V lookup: CDR1 MNHEY, CDR2 SVGAGI. The CDR3 loop is CASSYGLGGVDSPLHF. The CDR3 DNA reads TGTGCCAGCAGTTATGGGCTCGGGGGAGTAGATTCACCCCTCCACTTT.

The V and J genes are TRBV29-1 and TRBJ2-2, with TRBD1 matching over 7 bases. Germline loops: CDR1 SQVTM, CDR2 ANQGSEA. This CDR3 spans 14 amino acids. V shed 5 bases and J 0 bases; nucleotides not matched to a gene: 3. The CDR3 sequence is CSVSGGPNTGELFF. DNA of the CDR3: TGCAGCGTTTCAGGGGGACCGAACACCGGGGAGCTGTTTTTT.

CDR3 sequence: CASSPQETSGQGGQYF. CDR3 nucleotide sequence: TGTGCCAGCTCTCCGCAGGAGACCTCGGGACAGGGGGGGCAGTACTTC. The chain joins TRBV18 to TRBJ2-7; 11 bases line up with TRBD1. J was trimmed by 9 bases and V by 6 bases; bases with no gene match: 16. Germline V gene data show CDR1 as KGHSH and CDR2 as LQKENI. This CDR3 is 16 amino acids long.

The gene calls are TRBV12-3 or TRBV12-4 and TRBJ2-1; D perhaps matches TRBD2 (6 bases). This CDR3 has 12 amino acids. Trimming cost V 5 bases and J 13 bases, with 15 bases left between them. The CDR3 nucleotides read TGTGCCAGCAGTAGGCCGGAGGGGATACAGTTCTTC. Its protein product is CASSRPEGIQFF.

This chain links TRBV5-4 with TRBJ2-3; 13 bases fit TRBD2. Germline CDR1 is SGHNT and CDR2 is YYREEE (reference sequence). CDR3 length: 18 residues. The J segment lost 1 base and the V segment lost 0 bases, leaving 5 bases of the junction unmatched. The CDR3 spells CASSLGPGTSGGTDTQYF. The CDR3 DNA reads TGTGCCAGCAGCTTGGGGCCCGGGACTAGCGGGGGCACAGATACGCAGTATTTT.

V is TRBV18 and J is TRBJ1-4; 7 bases agree with TRBD1. Losses at the gene ends were 3 bases for V and 5 bases for J; bases not matched to a gene: 3. The CDR3 has 14 amino acids. CDR1 and CDR2 from the germline V gene are KGHSH and LQKENI. As DNA, the CDR3 is TGTGCCAGCTCACCCCGGGACAGAAATGAAAAACTGTTTTTT. It codes for CASSPRDRNEKLFF.

Worth noting for this clone: The germline gene is not matched at one end of the junction; a read error may be the cause. The chain uses TRBV6-2 or TRBV6-3 and TRBJ2-7; 7 bases are shared with TRBD1. In germline, CDR1 is MNHEY, CDR2 SVGEGT. This CDR3 has 11 residues. CDR3 nucleotides: TGTGCCAGCAGCCAGGACAGGTTGCAGAACTTC. The encoded protein is CASSQDRLQNF.

The V call is TRBV15, the J call TRBJ2-7, with D perhaps matching TRBD1 (6 bases). Trimming took off 5 bases at V and 0 bases at J, with 14 bases between the two ends. This CDR3 has 15 residues. The germline V gene encodes CDR1 LNHNV and CDR2 YYDKDF (reference sequence). The CDR3 coding sequence is TGTGCCACCAGCCCAAAACAGGGATTCTCCTACGAGCAGTACTTC. This gives the protein CATSPKQGFSYEQYF.

The table lists this clone with a count of one. V usage is TRBV3-1 (or the pseudogene TRBV3-2) and J usage is TRBJ1-4; 9 bases map to TRBD1. CDR1 and CDR2 from the germline V gene are LGHDT and YNNKEL (reference sequence). The CDR3 has 19 residues. Germline trimming cut 1 base from V and 8 bases from J; bases unmatched to any gene: 17. CDR3 nucleotides: TGTGCCAGCAGCCAAGCCCGCGGGACAGGGTCCCTTAAGTCGGAAAAACTGTTTTTT. It codes for CASSQARGTGSLKSEKLFF.

The chain employs TRBV10-3 and TRBJ2-7; the match to TRBD2 covers 11 bases. This CDR3 is 17 amino acids long. The V gene's germline CDR1 is ENHRY and CDR2 SYGVKD. The V and J ends lost 10 bases and 0 bases, in that order; junction bases with no gene match: 14. CDR3 nucleotide sequence: TGTGCCACCTCATCCGGGACTAGCGGAGGAAGCTCCTACGAGCAGTACTTC. The encoded protein is CATSSGTSGGSSYEQYF.

The rearrangement uses TRBV6-6 and TRBJ1-2, with 9 bases aligning to TRBD1. CDR3 length: 15 amino acids. V shed 2 bases and J 1 base; nucleotides not matched to a gene: 2. Germline V gene lookup returns CDR1 MNHNY and CDR2 SVGAGI (reference sequence). The CDR3 DNA sequence: TGTGCCAGCAGTTACCGACAGGGGGTTAACTATGGCTACACCTTC. Translated: CASSYRQGVNYGYTF.

The CDR3 reads CASSHDSANSNYGYTF. Written as DNA, the CDR3 is TGTGCCAGCAGCCATGACTCAGCGAATTCTAACTATGGCTACACCTTC. The chain employs TRBV3-1 (or the pseudogene TRBV3-2) and TRBJ1-2, with unresolved D. Germline CDR1 is LGHDT and CDR2 is YNNKEL (reference sequence). The CDR3 loop spans 16 amino acids. Trimming removed 3 bases from V and 0 bases from J, with 14 bases in between.

The V call is TRBV5-1, the J call TRBJ2-5; the D call may be TRBD1 or TRBD2 (5 bases each). Germline-derived CDR1 and CDR2 are SGHRS and YFSETQ. V lost 6 bases and J 1 base, leaving 10 bases between the germline ends. The CDR3 runs 13 residues. This CDR3 is CASNGDPQETQYF. As DNA, the CDR3 is TGCGCCAGCAACGGGGACCCCCAAGAGACCCAGTACTTC.

The V call is TRBV19, the J call TRBJ1-3; 8 nucleotides match TRBD1. The germline V gene has CDR1 LNHDA and CDR2 SQIVND (reference sequence). The CDR3 runs to 17 residues. Trimming took 2 bases from V and 3 from J; bases not matched to a gene: 9. In DNA, the CDR3 is TGTGCCAGTAGTATAAACAGGGGGAAAGGGGGTGGAAACACCATATATTTT. Protein sequence: CASSINRGKGGGNTIYF.

This chain joins TRBV5-5 and TRBJ1-2; TRBD1 is a possible D gene (6 bases). V was clipped by 4 bases and J by 4 bases, with 14 bases between them. The CDR3 runs to 14 residues. Germline V gene lookup returns CDR1 SGHKS and CDR2 YYEKEE (reference sequence). In nucleotides, the CDR3 is TGTGCCAGCAGCAGACAGGCCCCGGGCTATGGCTACACCTTC. Encoded protein: CASSRQAPGYGYTF.

This clone showed up just once. The CDR3 loop reads CASMGGTSGFNEQFF. CDR3 nucleotides: TGTGCCAGCATGGGGGGGACTAGCGGGTTCAATGAGCAGTTCTTC. The V call is TRBV2, the J call TRBJ2-1; the match to TRBD2 covers 12 bases. V was pared by 7 bases and J by 6 bases, with 7 bases of the junction left unmatched. The germline V gene has CDR1 SNHLY and CDR2 FYNNEI. This CDR3 has 15 amino acids. The full variable domain, in which reference TRBV2 and TRBJ2-1 provide the parts outside the CDR3, is EPEVTQTPSHQVTQMGQEVILRCVPISNHLYFYWYRQILGQKVEFLVSFYNNEISEKSEIFDDQFSVERPDGSNFTLKIRSTKLEDSAMYFCASMGGTSGFNEQFFGPGTRLTVL.

This clone was picked up one time. The chain links TRBV7-7 to TRBJ2-2, with TRBD2 matching over 8 bases. The CDR3 is 14 amino acids. The germline V gene has CDR1 SSHAT and CDR2 FNYEAQ (reference sequence). After removal of 5 bases from V and 6 bases from J, the junction contained 5 bases not matched to a gene. CDR3 nucleotides: TGTGCCAGCAGCCTTAGCGGGAAGGCCGGGGAGCTGTTTTTT. Translating gives CASSLSGKAGELFF. Complete variable domain (other parts from reference TRBV7-7 and TRBJ2-2): GAGVSQSPRYKVTKRGQDVTLRCDPISSHATLYWYQQALGQGPEFLTYFNYEAQPDKSGLPSDRFSAERPEGSISTLTIQRTEQRDSAMYRCASSLSGKAGELFFGEGSRLTVL.

The chain carries TRBV19 and TRBJ1-5, with D perhaps matching TRBD1 (5 bases). The germline V gene encodes CDR1 LNHDA and CDR2 SQIVND (reference sequence). The CDR3 is made up of 15 amino acids. With 5 bases removed from V and 3 bases from J, the gap between germline ends came to 14 bases. This chain's CDR3 is CASSPRQTFNQPQHF. In nucleotides, the CDR3 is TGTGCCAGTAGTCCAAGACAGACATTCAATCAGCCCCAGCATTTT.

This clone has a single count. The gene calls are TRBV3-1 (or the pseudogene TRBV3-2) and TRBJ1-5, with 8 bases identical to TRBD1. V shed 4 bases and J 4 bases; nucleotides not matched to a gene: 3. CDR3 size: 14 residues. Per germline, CDR1 LGHDT and CDR2 YNNKEL (reference sequence). Written as DNA, the CDR3 is TGTGCCAGCAGCCCGGGGACAGGAAATCAGCCCCAGCATTTT. Residues: CASSPGTGNQPQHF.

This clone was detected only a few times. The V call is TRBV10-3, the J call TRBJ1-5; tentative D call: TRBD1 (5 bases). Germline CDR1 ENHRY, CDR2 SYGVKD. There are 15 residues in the CDR3. Trimming shortened V by 0 bases and J by 1 base, and 7 bases separated the two germline ends. CDR3 sequence (DNA): TGTGCCATCAGTGAGTCGAAGGGGAGCAATCAGCCCCAGCATTTT. It yields the protein CAISESKGSNQPQHF.

The CDR3 is CASSSGTGRETQYF. The CDR3 nucleotides read TGTGCCAGCAGCTCGGGGACAGGGAGAGAGACCCAGTACTTC. The chain links TRBV11-2 to TRBJ2-5; 9 bases match TRBD1. J gave up 4 bases and V 4 bases, and 4 bases lay outside the gene matches. The CDR3 is 14 amino acids. CDR1 is SGHAT, CDR2 FQNNGV, per germline.

This clone has a single count. The J gene is TRBJ1-1, the V gene TRBV5-1, with a possible D match to TRBD1 (6 bases). CDR1 and CDR2 from the germline V gene are SGHRS and YFSETQ. V was cut by 0 bases and J by 7 bases, with 10 bases left in between. The CDR3 runs to 13 residues. The CDR3 DNA follows: TGCGCCAGCAGCTTGGATGGGGGCAATGAAGCTTTCTTT. Protein product: CASSLDGGNEAFF.

CDR3 DNA: TGCAGCGTTGACGATCCAGGCCTTGCCTATGGCTACACCTTC. Protein: CSVDDPGLAYGYTF. This sequence joins TRBV29-1 and TRBJ1-2; D remains unclear. Trimming cost V 3 bases and J 4 bases, with 15 bases left between them. The CDR3 is 14 amino acids. In germline, CDR1 is SQVTM, CDR2 ANQGSEA.

The V gene is TRBV11-2, the J gene TRBJ2-5; D gene uncertain. The CDR3 has 16 residues. Germline assignment: CDR1 SGHAT and CDR2 FQNNGV. V lost 0 bases, J lost 4 bases, and 15 bases lay in between. CDR3 nucleotide sequence: TGTGCCAGCAGCTTAGAAGGGATGGGCTCCGGAGAGACCCAGTACTTC. It codes for CASSLEGMGSGETQYF.